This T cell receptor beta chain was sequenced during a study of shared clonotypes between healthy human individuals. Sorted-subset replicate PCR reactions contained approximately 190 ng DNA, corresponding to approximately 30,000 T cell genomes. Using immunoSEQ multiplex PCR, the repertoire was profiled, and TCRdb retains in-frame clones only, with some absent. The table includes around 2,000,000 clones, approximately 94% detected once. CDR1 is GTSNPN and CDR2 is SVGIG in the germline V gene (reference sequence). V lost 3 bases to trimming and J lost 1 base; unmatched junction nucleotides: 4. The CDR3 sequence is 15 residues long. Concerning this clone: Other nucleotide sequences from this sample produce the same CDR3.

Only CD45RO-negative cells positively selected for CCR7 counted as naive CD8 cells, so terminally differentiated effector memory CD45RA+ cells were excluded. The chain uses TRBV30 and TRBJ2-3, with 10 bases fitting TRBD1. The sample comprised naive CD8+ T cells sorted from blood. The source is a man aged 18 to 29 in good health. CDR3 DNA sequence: TGTGCCTGGAGCCCGGGGACAGGGGGCACAGATACGCAGTATTTT. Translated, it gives CAWSPGTGGTDTQYF.